A single sample gave rise to the 9 T cell receptor beta chains below, sequenced in a study of PD-1 blockade in classical Hodgkin lymphoma. TCRdb keeps only in-frame clones here, not all; method: immunoSEQ multiplex PCR. The sample contains about 15,000 clones, 80% to 95% of which appear only once. Regarding time point: newly diagnosed, previously untreated cHL patient sample. The sequenced material came from peripheral blood mononuclear cells (PBMCs). The origin of the receptors is a human donor with classical Hodgkin lymphoma.

This sequence joins TRBV6-6 and TRBJ2-2, with D unclear. Germline CDR1 is MNHNY and CDR2 is SVGAGI (reference sequence). This CDR3 has 14 amino acids. V was clipped by 7 bases and J by 0 bases, with 9 bases between them. CDR3 sequence (DNA): TGTGCCAGCAAGGTACGGACGAACACCGGGGAGCTGTTTTTT. Encoded protein: CASKVRTNTGELFF.

The DNA for the CDR3 is TGTGCCAGCAGCGTTGGGCGACTCCTAACAGATACGCAGTATTTT. This encodes CASSVGRLLTDTQYF. This chain links TRBV9 with TRBJ2-3; D is uncertain. The V gene lost 2 bases and the J gene lost 3 bases, with 13 bases spanning the gap. There are 15 residues in the CDR3. The V gene's germline CDR1 is SGDLS and CDR2 YYNGEE. The full variable domain, in which reference TRBV9 and TRBJ2-3 provide the parts outside the CDR3, is DSGVTQTPKHLITATGQRVTLRCSPRSGDLSVYWYQQSLDQGLQFLIQYYNGEERAKGNILERFSAQQFPDLHSELNLSSLELGDSALYFCASSVGRLLTDTQYFGPGTRLTVL.

The chain links TRBV5-1 to TRBJ2-1; TRBD2 matches at 11 bases. Trimming cost V 2 bases and J 2 bases; bases outside gene matches: 0. This CDR3 is 15 amino acids long. CDR1 and CDR2 from the germline V gene are SGHRS and YFSETQ. The CDR3 sequence: CASSLLAGAYNEQFF. The CDR3 DNA follows: TGCGCCAGCAGCTTACTAGCGGGGGCCTACAATGAGCAGTTCTTC.

The rearrangement uses TRBV25-1 and TRBJ2-7, with TRBD1 matching over 9 bases. CDR1 and CDR2 (germline): MGHDK, SYGVNS. The V and J ends lost 5 bases and 3 bases, in that order; junction bases with no gene match: 5. The CDR3 has 14 amino acids. CDR3 nucleotide sequence: TGTGCCAGCAGTAAACAGGGGGCAAGCTACGAGCAGTACTTC. Translation: CASSKQGASYEQYF.

V gene TRBV5-4 combines with J gene TRBJ2-7; 8 positions match TRBD2. This CDR3 comprises 15 residues. V lost 4 bases and J lost 0; bases outside the gene matches: 6. Germline values: CDR1 SGHNT, CDR2 YYREEE (reference sequence). This CDR3 reads CASSQTSGASYEQYF. In DNA form, the CDR3 reads TGTGCCAGCAGCCAAACTAGCGGAGCCTCCTACGAGCAGTACTTC. The entire variable domain, with the rest obtained from reference TRBV5-4 and TRBJ2-7, is as follows: ETGVTQSPTHLIKTRGQQVTLRCSSQSGHNTVSWYQQALGQGPQFIFQYYREEENGRGNFPPRFSGLQFPNYSSELNVNALELDDSALYLCASSQTSGASYEQYFGPGTRLTVT.

This sequence joins TRBV6-5 and TRBJ2-7, with D unresolved. The V gene lost 3 bases and the J gene lost 10 bases, with 7 bases spanning the gap. This CDR3 spans 10 amino acids. Germline assignment: CDR1 MNHEY and CDR2 SVGAGI. The CDR3 nucleotides read TGTGCCAGCAGTTATTTCCCCCAGTACTTC. This sequence encodes CASSYFPQYF.

The rearrangement uses TRBV5-1 and TRBJ2-2; D may be TRBD1 (5 bases). The CDR3 spans 16 residues. The ends were cut back, 0 bases at V and 2 bases at J, with 11 bases in the middle. Germline values: CDR1 SGHRS, CDR2 YFSETQ. In DNA, the CDR3 is TGCGCCAGCAGCTTGGGGGGCACGATTAACACCGGGGAGCTGTTTTTT. This gives the protein CASSLGGTINTGELFF.

The chain couples TRBV5-1 to TRBJ1-4, with a possible D match to TRBD1 (5 bases). The CDR3 has 14 residues. The germline V gene has CDR1 SGHRS and CDR2 YFSETQ. Trimming removed 4 bases at V and 12 bases at J, with 19 bases between. The CDR3 DNA is TGCGCCAGCAGCCCGGACACGACGGCGGCAGAACTGTTTTTT. This translates into CASSPDTTAAELFF.

The V call is TRBV6-5, the J call TRBJ1-5; TRBD1 aligns across 8 bases. Germline V gene lookup returns CDR1 MNHEY and CDR2 SVGAGI. CDR3 length: 15 amino acids. The ends lost 5 bases at V and 0 bases at J; junction bases unmatched: 3. The CDR3 DNA follows: TGTGCCAGCAGTAACAGGGGGGATAGCAATCAGCCCCAGCATTTT. Its translation: CASSNRGDSNQPQHF.